These T cell receptor beta chains were read from a single sample in a study of T cell changes during pregnancy in multiple sclerosis. Using immunoSEQ multiplex PCR, the repertoire was profiled, and TCRdb retains in-frame clones only, with some absent. The repertoire holds 55,000 to 75,000 clones, with 90% to 95% as singletons. Specimen: peripheral blood, collected in the third trimester of pregnancy. Receptors were obtained from a female donor in good health, enrolled as a control in a pregnancy study. CDR3s include the opening cysteine and the closing phenylalanine or tryptophan. Each record gives: J gene, D gene, clone size, V gene, CDR3 DNA, CDR3 protein. D genes are given only for firm matches. Size values are once, few and many counts, or a class for expanded clones, and some rows have none.

J gene: TRBJ2-7
D gene: TRBD2
clone size: -
V gene: TRBV19
CDR3 DNA: TGTGCCAGTAGTTCTACTAGCGGGGCCTACGAGCAGTACTTC
CDR3 protein: CASSSTSGAYEQYF

J gene: TRBJ1-2
D gene: TRBD1
clone size: -
V gene: TRBV10-3
CDR3 DNA: TGTGCCATCAGAGACAGGGGACGTGATGGCTACACCTTC
CDR3 protein: CAIRDRGRDGYTF

J gene: TRBJ1-1
D gene: TRBD1
clone size: -
V gene: TRBV19
CDR3 DNA: TGTGCCAGTAGTATAGGTTACAGGGGGCGAGGTGAAGCTTTCTTT
CDR3 protein: CASSIGYRGRGEAFF

J gene: TRBJ2-1
D gene: TRBD2
clone size: -
V gene: TRBV7-9
CDR3 DNA: TGTGCCAGCCCAAAGCCGGGGACTAGCGGTATGAACACTGAGCAGTTCTTC
CDR3 protein: CASPKPGTSGMNTEQFF

J gene: TRBJ2-3
D gene: -
clone size: -
V gene: TRBV5-6
CDR3 DNA: TGTGCCAGCAGCTTGTTGTCGGGAGTGGGTGGGGATACGCAGTATTTT
CDR3 protein: CASSLLSGVGGDTQYF

J gene: TRBJ2-7
D gene: -
clone size: -
V gene: TRBV14
CDR3 DNA: TGTGCCAGCAGCCAAGTAGCCTACGAGCAGTACTTC
CDR3 protein: CASSQVAYEQYF

J gene: TRBJ2-3
D gene: TRBD2
clone size: -
V gene: TRBV7-3
CDR3 DNA: TGTGCCAGCAGCCCAGCTAGCGGGGGGGGCACAGATACGCAGTATTTT
CDR3 protein: CASSPASGGGTDTQYF

J gene: TRBJ2-3
D gene: TRBD2
clone size: -
V gene: TRBV27
CDR3 DNA: TGTGCCAGCAGTTTCCTCATGACGGGAGGGGTTATCTACACAGATACGCAGTATTTT
CDR3 protein: CASSFLMTGGVIYTDTQYF

J gene: TRBJ2-1
D gene: TRBD2
clone size: once
V gene: TRBV7-2
CDR3 DNA: TGTGCCAGCAGCGGGAGCGGGGGCTACAATGAGCAGTTCTTC
CDR3 protein: CASSGSGGYNEQFF

J gene: TRBJ2-5
D gene: TRBD2
clone size: -
V gene: TRBV7-6
CDR3 DNA: TGTGCCAGCAGCTTAGGGAGTTGGGGTAGCGGGGGCCAAGAGACCCAGTACTTC
CDR3 protein: CASSLGSWGSGGQETQYF